These 15 T cell receptor beta chains share one sample of origin, sequenced in a study of CD8+ T cells in alopecia areata. Treatment in this sample: oral pan-JAK inhibitor, 5-10 mg twice daily. It was cDNA, reverse transcribed from extracted RNA, that served as the sequencing template. Measured with immunoSEQ multiplex PCR; TCRdb has only the in-frame clones, and not every one. The sample yields 200,000 to 250,000 clones, about two fifths seen once. This specimen consisted of CD4+ T cells sorted from blood, obtained at week 34, from a patient treated with tofacitinib. These receptors all come from a human donor with alopecia areata.

The chain recombines TRBV25-1 with TRBJ2-1; tentatively, D is TRBD2 (5 bases). There are 16 residues in the CDR3. Trimming removed 5 bases from V and 7 bases from J, with 21 bases in between. From germline, CDR1 is MGHDK and CDR2 SYGVNS. The CDR3 DNA is TGTGCCAGCAGTCCATCCCCAGTAGGAACGGGGAATGAGCAGTTCTTC. Protein: CASSPSPVGTGNEQFF. Combining the CDR3 with reference TRBV25-1 and TRBJ2-1 gives the whole variable domain EADIYQTPRYLVIGTGKKITLECSQTMGHDKMYWYQQDPGMELHLIHYSYGVNSTEKGDLSSESTVSRIRTEHFPLTLESARPSHTSQYLCASSPSPVGTGNEQFFGPGTRLTVL.

V usage is TRBV6-5 and J usage is TRBJ1-6, with D hard to call. V gave up 10 bases and J gave up 7 bases, with 11 bases separating them. Germline V gene sequence: CDR1 MNHEY, CDR2 SVGAGI. This CDR3 contains 12 residues. The CDR3 region has the DNA TGTGCCACGTTTAATGGAAATTCACCCCTCCACTTT. Translation gives CATFNGNSPLHF.

The rearrangement uses TRBV6-6 and TRBJ1-3, with D perhaps TRBD1 (6 bases). The CDR3 loop spans 15 amino acids. Trimming took off 2 bases at V and 1 base at J, with 9 bases between the two ends. From germline, CDR1 is MNHNY and CDR2 SVGAGI (reference sequence). In nucleotides, the CDR3 is TGTGCCAGCAGTTACACCGGGACATCTGGAAACACCATATATTTT. This gives the protein CASSYTGTSGNTIYF.

This clone was seen only a few times. This sequence joins TRBV15 and TRBJ1-1, with D unclear. Per germline, CDR1 LNHNV and CDR2 YYDKDF (reference sequence). Deletions cut 0 bases from V and 1 base from J, with 6 bases between. This CDR3 region has 14 residues. The CDR3 sequence: CATSRDYGNTEAFF. In nucleotides, the CDR3 is TGTGCCACCAGCAGAGACTATGGGAACACTGAAGCTTTCTTT.

This clone was detected a few times. In DNA form, the CDR3 reads TGTGCCAGCAGCTTAGCGGGGGTCACGAACACTGAAGCTTTCTTT. Amino acids: CASSLAGVTNTEAFF. The rearrangement joins TRBV7-2 to TRBJ1-1; maybe TRBD1 (5 bases). Germline CDR1 is SGHTA and CDR2 is FQGNSA. The germline V and J ends were trimmed by 0 bases and 1 base, with 9 bases remaining between them. The CDR3 consists of 15 residues.

The chain uses TRBV25-1 and TRBJ2-1, with TRBD1 identical over 10 bases. CDR1 and CDR2 (germline): MGHDK, SYGVNS. The junction had 12 bases not matched to a gene; V was cut back by 8 bases and J by 8 bases. This CDR3 is 15 amino acids long. The CDR3 is CASGRPGQGIHEQFF. In DNA, the CDR3 is TGTGCCAGCGGCCGACCGGGACAGGGGATTCATGAGCAGTTCTTC.

The chain links TRBV5-1 to TRBJ2-7, with TRBD1 matching 8 bases. This CDR3 is built from 15 residues. With V trimmed by 0 bases and J by 2 bases, 4 bases remained unmatched. Germline V gene data show CDR1 as SGHRS and CDR2 as YFSETQ. CDR3 nucleotide sequence: TGCGCCAGCAGCTTGGCGCGACAGGGGACCTACGAGCAGTACTTC. Residues: CASSLARQGTYEQYF.

V is TRBV19 and J is TRBJ2-7, with 9 bases lining up with TRBD1. The germline gives CDR1 LNHDA, CDR2 SQIVND (reference sequence). CDR3 length: 14 residues. After removal of 1 base from V and 4 bases from J, the junction contained 2 bases not matched to a gene. CDR3 sequence: CASSIGTGVYEQYF. CDR3 coding DNA: TGTGCCAGTAGTATAGGGACAGGGGTTTACGAGCAGTACTTC.

The chain joins TRBV7-2 to TRBJ1-6; the D is unclear. Trimming removed 1 base at V and 6 bases at J, with 10 bases between. The CDR3 runs to 15 residues. The germline V gene encodes CDR1 SGHTA and CDR2 FQGNSA. This CDR3 is CASSLGSQVNSPLHF. The CDR3 DNA follows: TGTGCCAGCAGCTTAGGGTCTCAGGTTAATTCACCCCTCCACTTT.

The chain combines TRBV18 with TRBJ2-5; possibly TRBD1 for D (6 bases). V lost 4 bases and J 5 bases, leaving 11 bases between the germline ends. This CDR3 has 13 residues. Germline loops: CDR1 KGHSH, CDR2 LQKENI. The CDR3 region is CASSRGLGETQYF. The CDR3 DNA follows: TGTGCCAGCTCACGGGGGCTGGGGGAGACCCAGTACTTC.

In its sample, this clone was seen a few times. This chain connects TRBV7-8 to TRBJ1-1; unclear D gene. V shed 0 bases and J shed 3 bases, with 8 bases lying between them. The CDR3 consists of 14 residues. The V gene's germline CDR1 is SGHVS and CDR2 FQNEAQ. The CDR3 DNA sequence: TGTGCCAGCAGCTTAGCTAGGGTAGACACTGAAGCTTTCTTT. Its protein is CASSLARVDTEAFF.

As concerns this clone: The same CDR3 also results from other DNA sequences found in this sample. This chain joins TRBV18 and TRBJ2-1, with 10 nucleotides matching TRBD2. The trim removed 4 bases at V and 7 bases at J, leaving 4 bases unmatched. Per germline, CDR1 KGHSH and CDR2 LQKENI. The CDR3 contains 14 residues. The CDR3: CASSLAGGRNEQFF. The CDR3 bases are TGTGCCAGCTCACTAGCGGGAGGAAGGAATGAGCAGTTCTTC.

Only a few counts were recorded for this clone. CDR3 nucleotide sequence: TGTGCCAGCAGCCTGGTGGGACCACGGCAGTTCTTC. Residues: CASSLVGPRQFF. This sequence joins TRBV14 and TRBJ2-1; either TRBD1 or TRBD2 may fit D (5 bases each). CDR1 SGHDN and CDR2 FVKESK come from the germline V gene. V lost 4 bases and J 12 bases, leaving 13 bases between the germline ends. The CDR3 is made up of 12 amino acids.

The chain combines TRBV5-1 with TRBJ2-5; 7 bases map to TRBD1. The CDR3 is 14 amino acids. The germline CDR1 and CDR2 sequences are SGHRS and YFSETQ. V dropped 4 bases and J dropped 3; count of bases not matched to a gene: 6. The DNA for the CDR3 is TGCGCCAGCAGCCCAAGGACAGGAGAAGAGACCCAGTACTTC. Protein product: CASSPRTGEETQYF.

The V and J genes are TRBV11-2 and TRBJ1-1, with D possibly being TRBD1 (5 bases). V was shortened by 5 bases and J by 4 bases, with 14 bases between the two germline ends. This CDR3 has 14 amino acids. Germline V CDR1 and CDR2: SGHAT, FQNNGV. This chain's CDR3 is CASSRPGDGTEAFF. The DNA for the CDR3 is TGTGCCAGCAGCCGCCCCGGGGACGGCACTGAAGCTTTCTTT.